The clone carrying this T cell receptor (beta chain) has ten or more counts. Its antigen is currently unknown. The data were taken from a study of T-cell reconstitution after alpha-beta-depleted transplantation in children. Overall study results and limits: Among T cells one year after transplant, newly produced cells accounted for most counts and diversity.

The TCRbeta library was prepared with unique molecular identifiers. TCRdb analysed the PCR reads with MiXCR anew, one entry per CDR3 protein. The table lists about 290,000 distinct CDR3 sequences, about a tenth of them singletons. This CDR3 is 13 amino acids long. Deletions cut 4 bases from V and 2 bases from J, with 11 bases between. Germline V gene lookup returns CDR1 DFQATT and CDR2 SNEGSKA (reference sequence). This chain joins TRBV20-1 and TRBJ2-5; perhaps TRBD1 as D (6 bases). The sequencing used PBMCs, collected before TCRalphabeta/CD19-depleted stem cell transplant. The receptor was isolated from a boy less than two years old with acute myeloid leukemia, due to receive a stem cell transplant. This chain's CDR3 is CSATHRGQETQYF. In nucleotides, the CDR3 is TGCAGTGCTACCCATAGGGGGCAAGAGACCCAGTACTTC.